Below, 11 T cell receptor beta chains from the same sample are listed, as sequenced in a study of response to subunit inactivated influenza vaccine. TCRdb called the RT-PCR reads again in MiXCR, with one record for every CDR3 protein. The sample has some 800,000 distinct CDR3 sequences, 21% seen once. The material was PBMCs from blood, obtained approximately 5 days after vaccination. The source of these receptors is a man between 45 and 60 years old who received an inactivated influenza vaccine.

The chain links TRBV4-2 to TRBJ2-7; D perhaps matches TRBD2 (5 bases). Trimming pared 3 bases from V and 5 bases from J, leaving 8 bases between. Germline V gene sequence: CDR1 LGHNA, CDR2 YNFKEQ. The CDR3 is 12 residues long. The DNA for the CDR3 is TGTGCCAGCAGCCAGCCCGGGAACGAGCAGTACTTC. Translating it yields CASSQPGNEQYF.

This chain joins TRBV6-1 and TRBJ2-2; D remains ambiguous. Trimming shortened V by 6 bases and J by 6 bases, and 14 bases separated the two germline ends. Germline V gene sequence: CDR1 MNHNS, CDR2 SASEGT. The CDR3 contains 14 residues. The CDR3 is CASSWQVLAGELFF. The CDR3, as DNA: TGTGCCAGCAGCTGGCAAGTACTCGCCGGGGAGCTGTTTTTT.

The V call is TRBV7-9, the J call TRBJ2-1; a weak D match, TRBD1 (6 bases). CDR1 SEHNR and CDR2 FQNEAQ come from the germline V gene (reference sequence). The V and J ends lost 5 bases and 8 bases respectively, with 16 bases between them. The CDR3 extends over 14 amino acids. The CDR3 here is CASSEHRDAYEQFF. In DNA form, the CDR3 reads TGTGCCAGCAGCGAGCACAGGGATGCCTATGAGCAGTTCTTC. The full variable domain, rest sourced from reference TRBV7-9 and TRBJ2-1, is DTGVSQNPRHKITKRGQNVTFRCDPISEHNRLYWYRQTLGQGPEFLTYFQNEAQLEKSRLLSDRFSAERPKGSFSTLEIQRTEQGDSAMYLCASSEHRDAYEQFFGPGTRLTVL.

This clonotype was seen a single time. The chain links TRBV6-5 to TRBJ2-3; tentatively, D is TRBD2 (5 bases). In germline, CDR1 is MNHEY, CDR2 SVGAGI. The CDR3 runs 16 residues. Trimming took 0 bases from V and 1 from J, leaving 11 bases between them. The CDR3 protein is CASSYSAERGTDTQYF. The CDR3 coding sequence is TGTGCCAGCAGTTACTCAGCGGAACGTGGCACAGATACGCAGTATTTT.

There are many counts of this clonotype. The chain is built from TRBV11-2 and TRBJ2-1, with D unresolved. V gave up 1 base and J gave up 9 bases, with 7 bases separating them. This CDR3 has 12 amino acids. Germline V gene data show CDR1 as SGHAT and CDR2 as FQNNGV. The CDR3 region is CASSLGGSEQFF. CDR3 in DNA: TGTGCCAGCAGCTTAGGGGGTAGTGAGCAGTTCTTC.

The chain couples TRBV6-2 or TRBV6-3 to TRBJ1-1; TRBD1 aligns across 10 bases. Germline loops: CDR1 MNHEY, CDR2 SVGEGT. Trimming took 8 bases from V and 1 from J; bases not matched to a gene: 7. The CDR3 is 15 amino acids. The DNA of the CDR3 is TGTGCCAGCGGATGGACAGGGGGATGGAACACTGAAGCTTTCTTT. Protein: CASGWTGGWNTEAFF.

The chain combines TRBV12-3 or TRBV12-4 with TRBJ2-5, with D tentatively TRBD2 (5 bases). Trimming stripped 5 bases from V and 7 bases from J, with 20 bases between. There are 15 residues in the CDR3. CDR3 sequence (DNA): TGTGCCAGCAGTCCCGTCGGAGGCTTACGAGGGACCCAGTACTTC. Protein product: CASSPVGGLRGTQYF.

This clonotype appeared a few times. The chain joins TRBV11-2 to TRBJ2-7, with 12 bases aligning to TRBD1. Germline V gene lookup returns CDR1 SGHAT and CDR2 FQNNGV. This CDR3 has 19 residues. With 5 bases clipped from V and 4 bases from J, the junction kept 18 bases outside the gene matches. The CDR3 spells CASSLRLGQGAGLAYEQYF. The DNA of the CDR3 is TGTGCCAGCAGCCTGCGACTGGGACAGGGGGCGGGACTAGCTTACGAGCAGTACTTC.

Only a few counts were recorded for this clonotype. The V gene is TRBV29-1, the J gene TRBJ1-1, with D perhaps matching TRBD1 (5 bases). The CDR3 consists of 13 residues. Trimming left V 2 bases short and J 5 bases short, with 12 bases between. The germline V gene encodes CDR1 SQVTM and CDR2 ANQGSEA. The CDR3 reads CSVERGGKTEAFF. The CDR3, as DNA: TGCAGCGTTGAACGGGGGGGTAAGACTGAAGCTTTCTTT.

In its sample, this clonotype was seen a few times. The rearrangement joins TRBV4-3 to TRBJ2-2, with 7 bases matching TRBD1. This CDR3 contains 13 residues. Germline V gene data show CDR1 as LGHNA and CDR2 as YSLEER. The J segment lost 7 bases and the V segment lost 4 bases, leaving 3 bases of the junction unmatched. CDR3 loop: CASSPGGIGELFF. The CDR3 DNA reads as TGCGCCAGCAGCCCAGGGGGAATCGGGGAGCTGTTTTTT.

The chain combines TRBV27 with TRBJ2-7; 8 bases align to TRBD2. The CDR3 is 16 amino acids. Unmatched junction bases numbered 13, after V lost 2 bases and J lost 7 bases. Germline values: CDR1 MNHEY, CDR2 SMNVEV (reference sequence). CDR3 sequence (DNA): TGTGCCAGCAGTTTAACCTCGGCGGGAGGAGGATGGGAGCAGTACTTC. Protein product: CASSLTSAGGGWEQYF.